Following are 21 T cell receptor beta chains from one sample sequenced in a study of T cell repertoires in cytomegalovirus infection. TCRdb ran MiXCR on the reads and lists one entry per CDR3 protein. The sample includes a few hundred thousand distinct CDR3 sequences, 17% seen only once; the top ten take around 13%. Sequenced sample: PBMCs. These receptors originate from a human donor in good health (CMV status not recorded). Some clones in this sample may be carry-over from other donors' samples.

Turning to this clonotype: One junction end does not reproduce the germline sequence, and a read error may be involved. The rearrangement links TRBV7-6 to TRBJ2-5; possible D gene TRBD2, 6 bases. The CDR3 is made up of 14 amino acids. Germline values: CDR1 SGHVS, CDR2 FNYEAQ. CDR3 loop: CASSLSLARENQYF. CDR3 coding DNA: TGTGCCAGCAGCTTATCCCTCGCTCGGGAGAACCAGTACTTC. The complete variable domain, with remaining parts taken from reference TRBV7-6 and TRBJ2-5, reads GAGVSQSPRYKVTKRGQDVALRCDPISGHVSLYWYRQALGQGPEFLTYFNYEAQQDKSGLPNDRFSAERPEGSISTLTIQRTEQRDSAMYRCASSLSLARENQYFGPGTRLLVL.

This chain joins TRBV27 and TRBJ1-4; tentatively, D is TRBD1 (6 bases). The germline CDR1 and CDR2 sequences are MNHEY and SMNVEV (reference sequence). Trimming removed 5 bases at V and 3 bases at J, with 13 bases between. The CDR3 spans 15 residues. In DNA form, the CDR3 reads TGTGCCAGCAGTATCAACCCAGGGGCTAATGAAAAACTGTTTTTT. Translating gives CASSINPGANEKLFF.

This clonotype occurred a few times. The genes are TRBV6-5 and TRBJ2-4; D ambiguous. Trimming left V 6 bases short and J 0 bases short, with 15 bases between. Germline loops: CDR1 MNHEY, CDR2 SVGAGI. This CDR3 region has 16 residues. The CDR3 spells CASSPSLLGAKNIQYF. In DNA, the CDR3 is TGTGCCAGCAGCCCCTCTCTTTTGGGAGCCAAAAACATTCAGTACTTC.

The chain has TRBV28 and TRBJ2-3; D is possibly TRBD2 (6 bases). V shed 5 bases and J shed 0 bases, with 15 bases lying between them. CDR3 size: 16 residues. From germline, CDR1 is MDHEN and CDR2 SYDVKM. The CDR3 DNA follows: TGTGCCAGCAGTCCCCCGGCGGGGACTAGCACAGATACGCAGTATTTT. Residues: CASSPPAGTSTDTQYF.

This clonotype was found many times. The CDR3 here is CASSLDRLDTGELFF. CDR3 DNA: TGTGCCAGCAGCTTAGATCGGTTGGACACCGGGGAGCTGTTTTTT. The chain combines TRBV7-2 with TRBJ2-2, with unresolved D. Trimming took 1 base from V and 3 from J, leaving 9 bases between them. Germline V gene data show CDR1 as SGHTA and CDR2 as FQGNSA. This CDR3 contains 15 residues. The full variable domain, in which reference TRBV7-2 and TRBJ2-2 provide the parts outside the CDR3, is GAGVSQSPSNKVTEKGKDVELRCDPISGHTALYWYRQSLGQGLEFLIYFQGNSAPDKSGLPSDRFSAERTGGSVSTLTIQRTQQEDSAVYLCASSLDRLDTGELFFGEGSRLTVL.

This clonotype was observed a handful of times. V and J are TRBV4-2 and TRBJ1-4, with D tentatively TRBD1 (6 bases). This CDR3 has 15 residues. Germline values: CDR1 LGHNA, CDR2 YNFKEQ. Trimming cost V 0 bases and J 2 bases, with 7 bases left between them. CDR3: CASSQDQGTNEKLFF. CDR3 coding DNA: TGTGCCAGCAGCCAAGATCAGGGGACTAATGAAAAACTGTTTTTT.

This clonotype showed up many times. This chain uses TRBV7-2 with TRBJ2-2, with D perhaps matching TRBD2 (6 bases). Germline V CDR1 and CDR2: SGHTA, FQGNSA. The CDR3 length is 13 residues. V shed 7 bases and J shed 5 bases, with 11 bases lying between them. CDR3 loop: CASIKGGTGELFF. CDR3 nucleotide sequence: TGTGCCAGCATCAAAGGAGGGACCGGGGAGCTGTTTTTT.

This clonotype was picked up a small number of times. This chain links TRBV6-5 with TRBJ1-1; D may be TRBD1 (5 bases). The ends were cut back, 7 bases at V and 6 bases at J, with 9 bases in the middle. The CDR3 contains 11 residues. Germline CDR1 and CDR2: MNHEY and SVGAGI. CDR3 amino acids: CASIGVAEAFF. The DNA for the CDR3 is TGTGCCAGCATAGGGGTGGCTGAAGCTTTCTTT.

The chain links TRBV20-1 to TRBJ1-4, with 7 bases that match TRBD1. This CDR3 has 14 residues. J was trimmed by 3 bases and V by 3 bases; bases with no gene match: 4. Per the germline V gene, CDR1 is DFQATT and CDR2 is SNEGSKA (reference sequence). CDR3 DNA: TGCAGTGCTAGTATAGGACAGGCTAATGAAAAACTGTTTTTT. Amino acid sequence: CSASIGQANEKLFF.

The rearrangement links TRBV7-6 to TRBJ1-3; possibly TRBD1 for D (5 bases). Per the germline V gene, CDR1 is SGHVS and CDR2 is FNYEAQ. The CDR3 contains 15 residues. Trimming cost V 5 bases and J 4 bases, with 15 bases left between them. The DNA for the CDR3 is TGTGCCAGCAGCCCCGGGACCTCCCAGGGAAACACCATATATTTT. Translated: CASSPGTSQGNTIYF.

This clonotype was found many times. V gene TRBV5-4 combines with J gene TRBJ2-5; 8 positions match TRBD1. Unmatched junction bases numbered 1, after V lost 0 bases and J lost 0 bases. The V gene's germline CDR1 is SGHNT and CDR2 YYREEE (reference sequence). This CDR3 region has 15 residues. CDR3 DNA: TGTGCCAGCAGCTTGGACAGGGGGTACCAAGAGACCCAGTACTTC. Amino acid sequence: CASSLDRGYQETQYF.

There are many counts of this clonotype. The CDR3 protein is CASSSHRARVSGANVLTF. The CDR3 region has the DNA TGTGCCAGCAGCTCACACAGGGCCCGGGTCTCTGGGGCCAACGTCCTGACTTTC. V and J are TRBV7-9 and TRBJ2-6; TRBD1 might be the D (6 bases). Germline V lookup: CDR1 SEHNR, CDR2 FQNEAQ (reference sequence). The CDR3 is 18 amino acids. The V end lost 4 bases, the J end lost 0 bases, and 16 bases lay between the germline ends.

In its sample, this clonotype was seen many times. The chain combines TRBV7-8 with TRBJ1-4, with D unclear. Germline V gene lookup returns CDR1 SGHVS and CDR2 FQNEAQ. This CDR3 region has 16 residues. The V end was cut by 7 bases, the J end by 3 bases, with 18 bases between. The CDR3 region has the DNA TGTGCCAGCACACCCGGGATAGGGCTTTCTAATGAAAAACTGTTTTTT. Protein product: CASTPGIGLSNEKLFF.

The chain has TRBV28 and TRBJ2-1; D gene uncertain. CDR3 size: 15 residues. Germline V lookup: CDR1 MDHEN, CDR2 SYDVKM. V dropped 5 bases and J dropped 3 bases, with 14 bases sitting between them. The CDR3: CASSPYVGYYNEQFF. CDR3 in DNA: TGTGCCAGCAGTCCCTATGTGGGGTACTACAATGAGCAGTTCTTC. Based on the CDR3 plus reference TRBV28 and TRBJ2-1, the full variable domain is DVKVTQSSRYLVKRTGEKVFLECVQDMDHENMFWYRQDPGLGLRLIYFSYDVKMKEKGDIPEGYSVSREKKERFSLILESASTNQTSMYLCASSPYVGYYNEQFFGPGTRLTVL.

This clonotype was observed at least ten times. The gene calls are TRBV7-2 and TRBJ1-2, with D perhaps matching TRBD1 (5 bases). Germline V CDR1 and CDR2: SGHTA, FQGNSA. The germline V and J ends were trimmed by 5 bases and 4 bases, with 17 bases remaining between them. This CDR3 is built from 15 residues. The CDR3 region is CASSETIDSVYGYTF. DNA of the CDR3: TGTGCCAGCAGCGAGACCATCGACAGCGTCTATGGCTACACCTTC.

This clonotype was recorded once. The chain joins TRBV19 to TRBJ1-5; D is perhaps TRBD1 (6 bases). This CDR3 has 16 residues. Deletions cut 2 bases from V and 2 bases from J, with 13 bases between. Germline CDR1 reads LNHDA; CDR2 reads SQIVND (reference sequence). The CDR3 DNA sequence: TGTGCCAGTAGTATACAACAGGGTGGACGCAATCAGCCCCAGCATTTT. Its protein product is CASSIQQGGRNQPQHF.

This clonotype was observed many times. The rearrangement joins TRBV7-2 to TRBJ2-3; D possibly corresponds to TRBD2 (7 bases). Germline loops: CDR1 SGHTA, CDR2 FQGNSA. CDR3 length equals 14 residues. V lost 1 base, J lost 10 bases, and 15 bases lay in between. The CDR3 DNA reads TGTGCCAGCAGCTTAGGGGGGGCTAGCGGAGCGCAGTATTTT. Translated, it gives CASSLGGASGAQYF.

This clonotype was detected ten times or more. The genes are TRBV7-2 and TRBJ1-1; TRBD1 might be the D (6 bases). The V end was cut by 5 bases, the J end by 3 bases, with 16 bases between. CDR3 size: 15 residues. Germline V gene data show CDR1 as SGHTA and CDR2 as FQGNSA. The CDR3 protein is CASSPHAGADTEAFF. The CDR3 DNA sequence: TGTGCCAGCAGCCCTCATGCGGGGGCGGACACTGAAGCTTTCTTT.

This chain joins TRBV28 and TRBJ2-3, with 13 bases fitting TRBD2. The CDR3 runs to 16 residues. Per the germline V gene, CDR1 is MDHEN and CDR2 is SYDVKM. V lost 2 bases and J lost 7; bases outside the gene matches: 6. CDR3 in amino acids: CASSLMGTSGENTQYF. The CDR3 bases are TGTGCCAGCAGTTTAATGGGGACTAGCGGGGAAAATACGCAGTATTTT.

This clonotype has more than one count but fewer than ten. The V gene is TRBV9, the J gene TRBJ2-3; D gene uncertain. Looked up from germline, CDR1 is SGDLS and CDR2 is YYNGEE. Trimming removed 0 bases from V and 3 bases from J, with 5 bases in between. The CDR3 contains 13 residues. The CDR3 spells CASSVVETDTQYF. Written as DNA, the CDR3 is TGTGCCAGCAGCGTAGTAGAAACAGATACGCAGTATTTT.

The CDR3 loop is CASHDGYNEQFF. CDR3 DNA sequence: TGTGCCAGCCATGACGGGTACAATGAGCAGTTCTTC. This chain links TRBV19 with TRBJ2-1; D is ambiguous. Deletions cut 9 bases from V and 4 bases from J, with 10 bases between. CDR3 length: 12 amino acids. Germline V CDR1 and CDR2: LNHDA, SQIVND (reference sequence).